These 17 T cell receptor beta chains originate from one sample sequenced in a study of blood T cell repertoires in COVID-19. TCRdb keeps only in-frame clones here, not all; method: immunoSEQ multiplex PCR. Found here are about 210,000 clones, more than 75% of them singletons; the top ten hold 5.6%. The specimen was PBMCs or T cells enriched from blood (not recorded which). The source of these receptors is a man in his forties with acute COVID-19.

This clone was found once. The V and J genes are TRBV28 and TRBJ2-2; no definite D call. Trimming stripped 4 bases from V and 5 bases from J, with 17 bases between. CDR3 length: 16 amino acids. Germline assignment: CDR1 MDHEN and CDR2 SYDVKM. CDR3 nucleotides: TGTGCCAGCAGTTCCCTCTCTGCGAGCGTAACCGGGGAGCTGTTTTTT. This encodes CASSSLSASVTGELFF.

The CDR3: CASSLGTGALNYGYTF. CDR3 nucleotide sequence: TGTGCCAGTAGCTTAGGGACAGGGGCCCTGAACTATGGCTACACCTTC. This sequence joins TRBV19 and TRBJ1-2; TRBD1 matches at 10 bases. CDR3 size: 16 residues. With 6 bases clipped from V and 2 bases from J, the junction kept 9 bases outside the gene matches. CDR1 and CDR2 (germline): LNHDA, SQIVND (reference sequence).

V is TRBV11-2 and J is TRBJ2-1, with TRBD2 as a possible D gene (6 bases). Germline V gene sequence: CDR1 SGHAT, CDR2 FQNNGV. The CDR3 is 15 residues long. V lost 6 bases and J lost 6, with 18 bases in between. In nucleotides, the CDR3 is TGTGCCAGCAGGGGGATCACCACGACTAGCAATGAGCAGTTCTTC. Its translation is CASRGITTTSNEQFF.

The gene calls are TRBV7-2 and TRBJ2-7; a possible D gene is TRBD1 (6 bases). This CDR3 spans 14 amino acids. Deletions cut 0 bases from V and 9 bases from J, with 15 bases between. Germline values: CDR1 SGHTA, CDR2 FQGNSA. This CDR3 is CASSLAGGSKGQYF. CDR3 DNA sequence: TGTGCCAGCAGCTTAGCAGGGGGAAGTAAAGGGCAGTACTTC.

The chain employs TRBV6-5 and TRBJ1-1; 7 nucleotides line up with TRBD1. Germline V gives CDR1 MNHEY, CDR2 SVGAGI. The CDR3 runs to 13 residues. V lost 10 bases and J lost 1; bases outside the gene matches: 6. CDR3 region: CATDRVPNTEAFF. DNA for the CDR3: TGTGCCACCGACAGGGTGCCGAACACTGAAGCTTTCTTT.

V and J are TRBV9 and TRBJ2-1; 11 bases line up with TRBD2. In germline, CDR1 is SGDLS, CDR2 YYNGEE. The CDR3 has 16 residues. J was trimmed by 4 bases and V by 0 bases; bases with no gene match: 3. The CDR3 here is CASSVGGTSGYNEQFF. In DNA, the CDR3 is TGTGCCAGCAGCGTAGGGGGGACTAGCGGTTACAATGAGCAGTTCTTC. The whole variable domain, filled in from reference TRBV9 and TRBJ2-1, reads DSGVTQTPKHLITATGQRVTLRCSPRSGDLSVYWYQQSLDQGLQFLIQYYNGEERAKGNILERFSAQQFPDLHSELNLSSLELGDSALYFCASSVGGTSGYNEQFFGPGTRLTVL.

The chain recombines TRBV9 with TRBJ1-3; 9 positions match TRBD1. V shed 3 bases, J shed 0 bases, and the junction held 4 bases outside the gene matches. The CDR3 totals 16 residues. Germline V gene lookup returns CDR1 SGDLS and CDR2 YYNGEE. CDR3 sequence (DNA): TGTGCCAGCAGCGAGAGGGGACAGGGCTCTGGAAACACCATATATTTT. Residues: CASSERGQGSGNTIYF.

The genes are TRBV10-3 and TRBJ1-5; 7 bases match TRBD1. With V trimmed by 0 bases and J by 6 bases, 5 bases remained unmatched. Germline CDR1 ENHRY, CDR2 SYGVKD. This CDR3 has 15 residues. The CDR3 protein is CAISESTGTGQPQHF. CDR3 bases: TGTGCCATCAGTGAGTCGACAGGGACGGGTCAGCCCCAGCATTTT.

V is TRBV6-5 and J is TRBJ1-5; TRBD1 is a possible D gene (5 bases). The V and J ends lost 8 bases and 1 base respectively, with 9 bases between them. The length of the CDR3 is 13 residues. Germline CDR1 reads MNHEY; CDR2 reads SVGAGI. The CDR3 DNA follows: TGTGCCAGCCTACGACAGAGCAATCAGCCCCAGCATTTT. Its protein is CASLRQSNQPQHF.

A few counts support this clone. The J gene is TRBJ2-6, the V gene TRBV6-2 or TRBV6-3; D is unresolved. Trimming left V 4 bases short and J 0 bases short, with 10 bases between. Germline V gives CDR1 MNHEY, CDR2 SVGEGT. The length of the CDR3 is 16 residues. The CDR3 coding sequence is TGTGCCAGCAGTTCTCCTTTCTCCTCTGGGGCCAACGTCCTGACTTTC. The encoded protein is CASSSPFSSGANVLTF.

About this clone itself: At one end the junction does not follow the germline gene, possibly because of a read error. This chain links TRBV7-7 with TRBJ1-5; D is uncertain. From germline, CDR1 is SSHAT and CDR2 FNYEAQ (reference sequence). The CDR3 is 13 amino acids. CDR3 sequence (DNA): TGTGCTAGCAGTTCGGGGTTTGGACAGCCCCAGCATTTT. This gives the protein CASSSGFGQPQHF.

The chain couples TRBV5-6 to TRBJ2-7; possibly TRBD1 for D (6 bases). Germline V gene sequence: CDR1 SGHDT, CDR2 YYEEEE. The CDR3 is 15 amino acids. Trimming left V 4 bases short and J 3 bases short, with 17 bases between. The CDR3 DNA reads TGTGCCAGCAGCGCGCAGGGGAAAGTGTACTACGAGCAGTACTTC. This encodes CASSAQGKVYYEQYF. Full variable domain (outside the CDR3, taken from reference TRBV5-6 and TRBJ2-7): DAGVTQSPTHLIKTRGQQVTLRCSPKSGHDTVSWYQQALGQGPQFIFQYYEEEERQRGNFPDRFSGHQFPNYSSELNVNALLLGDSALYLCASSAQGKVYYEQYFGPGTRLTVT.

The V call is TRBV7-2, the J call TRBJ2-7, with 8 bases that match TRBD1. CDR3 size: 11 residues. The ends lost 6 bases at V and 7 bases at J; junction bases unmatched: 2. Looked up from germline, CDR1 is SGHTA and CDR2 is FQGNSA. This CDR3 reads CASRWDREQYF. The CDR3 DNA reads TGTGCCAGCAGGTGGGACAGGGAGCAGTACTTC. Looking up the rest from reference TRBV7-2 and TRBJ2-7 gives the full variable domain: GAGVSQSPSNKVTEKGKDVELRCDPISGHTALYWYRQSLGQGLEFLIYFQGNSAPDKSGLPSDRFSAERTGGSVSTLTIQRTQQEDSAVYLCASRWDREQYFGPGTRLTVT.

The sample holds one count of this clone. V gene TRBV28 combines with J gene TRBJ1-4; D possibly corresponds to TRBD1 (5 bases). The CDR3 has 15 amino acids. V dropped 5 bases and J dropped 15 bases, with 25 bases sitting between them. The germline CDR1 and CDR2 sequences are MDHEN and SYDVKM. The CDR3, as DNA: TGTGCCAGCAGTGACCCCACCGGGGGGGTTGTAGTGATGTTTTTT. The encoded protein is CASSDPTGGVVVMFF.

This clone was seen only a few times. The J gene is TRBJ1-5, the V gene TRBV25-1; no reliable D call. Germline V gives CDR1 MGHDK, CDR2 SYGVNS. CDR3 length: 15 amino acids. V was clipped by 4 bases and J by 9 bases, with 19 bases between them. The CDR3 is CASSGDGSKDRPQHF. CDR3 sequence (DNA): TGTGCCAGCAGTGGGGATGGGAGTAAAGATAGGCCCCAGCATTTT.

This clone has a single count. The gene calls are TRBV25-1 and TRBJ1-2; 9 positions match TRBD1. Germline values: CDR1 MGHDK, CDR2 SYGVNS. V was pared by 5 bases and J by 7 bases, with 8 bases of the junction left unmatched. This CDR3 is 14 amino acids long. CDR3 bases: TGTGCCAGCAGTCAACTTGCGACAGGGGGTGGCTACACCTTC. Its translation: CASSQLATGGGYTF.

CDR3 DNA sequence: TGTGCCAGCAGCGTAGAGTGGTCCAGAGATACGCAGTATTTT. As protein: CASSVEWSRDTQYF. The J gene is TRBJ2-3, the V gene TRBV9; D gene unclear. The V end was cut by 0 bases, the J end by 5 bases, with 10 bases between. The CDR3 covers 14 residues. Germline V CDR1 and CDR2: SGDLS, YYNGEE. Filled out from reference TRBV9 and TRBJ2-3, the complete variable domain reads DSGVTQTPKHLITATGQRVTLRCSPRSGDLSVYWYQQSLDQGLQFLIQYYNGEERAKGNILERFSAQQFPDLHSELNLSSLELGDSALYFCASSVEWSRDTQYFGPGTRLTVL.